This record concerns one T cell receptor beta chain sequence. No cognate antigen has been identified for it. There are no base qualities to consult, and no much larger clone falls within one base. For repertoire sequencing, the TCR beta CDR3 regions were amplified from RNA transcripts. The first round of RT-PCR was done with HTBI primers and the Qiagen OneStep RT-PCR kit, and was followed by a second round of multiplex PCR, then size selection and purification. Sequencing of the libraries was carried out on an Illumina HiSeq2000 in paired-end mode with 100 bp reads. From the authors' description of their analysis: SOAPnuke was used to process the reads, removing any read that contained adapters or uncalled bases, had a mean Phred below 15, or lacked an exact match to the constant primer or identifier. High-quality paired reads were merged with COPE v1.2.5. Each unique nucleotide sequence was treated as a clonotype, and MiTCR v1.1 was used to align the clonotypes to the IMGT TRB V, D and J references. The analysis was limited to V-J combinations with a frequency above 0.0001, which together covered 98% to 99.2% of repertoires. For each V-J combination, a TCR clonal expansion and chaos score was defined as F50 clonal expansion divided by the chaos observed in the TCRdist matrix. Features were reduced by Welch's t-statistics and random forest to roughly 14 V-J combinations, which fed a naive Bayes classifier. The similarity between thyroid and blood repertoires was quantified using the Morisita-Horn index. TCRdb applied fastp at Q25 and MiXCR to the public reads, then kept only in-frame beta chains. Entries that share a CDR3 protein sequence are merged under the most common genes and DNA. These V and J calls are TCRdb output, not the study's own analysis. For this sample the table gives about 550,000 distinct CDR3 sequences, of which 35% to 45% were detected only once. Roughly 4.5% of the sample is held by the ten biggest clonotypes.

Patients with hyperthyroidism were aged 18 to 65 years, had been newly diagnosed, and had a disease duration of less than 2 months. Patients with other autoimmune diseases, uncontrolled infections, pregnancy or lactation were excluded. Clinical symptoms, serum thyroxine, TRAb, thyroid ultrasound and orbital computed tomography were used for diagnosis. Trizol reagent was used to extract the total RNA, and its quality was then checked on an Agilent 2100 Bioanalyzer. Sequences ENHRY (CDR1) and SYGVKD (CDR2) are obtained from the germline V gene. A distance of 15 bases separates the germline ends of V and J, which lose 3 bases and 7 bases respectively. Taken from cysteine to phenylalanine, the CDR3 has 14 residues. The read is trimmed to its CDR3 DNA, 42 bases read in frame from base 1. These data belong to a study of Graves' ophthalmopathy and Graves' hyperthyroidism (dated 2018 in TCRdb). Concerning the study at large: A patient counted as having stable hyperthyroidism if there was no progression to ophthalmopathy within 18 months of follow-up. The study used TCR beta repertoire signatures to distinguish Graves' ophthalmopathy from Graves' hyperthyroidism and to predict progression to ophthalmopathy. In total, 135 blood samples were TCR-sequenced: fewer than 50 ophthalmopathy, some 75 hyperthyroidism and some 17 hyperthyroidism-to-ophthalmopathy patients. To explore V-J signatures that separate ophthalmopathy from hyperthyroidism, a discovery set of 95 to 100 patients was enrolled, consisting of more than 40 with ophthalmopathy and roughly 57 with stable hyperthyroidism. The independent validation cohort included 18 to 20 hyperthyroidism patients plus 17 patients who later progressed from hyperthyroidism to ophthalmopathy. In over 5 hyperthyroidism patients, the T-cell repertoire of thyroid tissue was compared with the T-cell repertoire of blood. After sampling, hyperthyroidism patients received methimazole starting at 30 mg daily, and ophthalmopathy patients received high-dose intravenous methylprednisolone.

What the research found in general, with its limitations: Sample size was not predetermined statistically, and investigators were not blinded to group allocation. Most expanded thyroid clonotypes with a frequency above 0.001 also appeared in blood, which suggests that blood repertoires may reflect the immune response in the thyroid. In validation, the model predicted ophthalmopathy progression with about 71% sensitivity and approximately 75% specificity; some 13 predicted patients were CT-confirmed with GO in a median of approximately six months. In cross-validation, the 13-signature model distinguished ophthalmopathy from stable hyperthyroidism with about 90% sensitivity and roughly 81% specificity, while in the test set the corresponding values were about 80% and 75%.

Sequencing was carried out using peripheral blood or thyroid tissue (not recorded which). This receptor chain uses TRBV10-3 and TRBJ1-1; perhaps TRBD1 is the D gene, with 6 bases matching. This clonotype was sampled from an adult man with Graves' hyperthyroidism. The DNA sequence is as follows: TGTGCCATCAGTGATGGGGGCGCGGACAATGAAGCTTTCTTT. Its protein reads: CAISDGGADNEAFF.